These T cell receptor beta chains were read from a single sample in a study of beta chain features in type 1 diabetes. Generated by immunoSEQ multiplex PCR, the TCRdb table keeps only in-frame clones and is missing some. The sample holds 15,000 to 20,000 clones, 40% to 60% seen once. The specimen sequenced was stem cell memory CD4+ T cells from blood. These receptors were collected from a man younger than 35 in good health. Each CDR3 is given with its conserved first and last residue. The D gene is left open where the match is weak. Where a row states a size, it is once, few, many or the class of an expanded clone; other rows omit it.

clone size: NA
V gene: TRBV6-4
J gene: TRBJ1-4
CDR3 length: 14
D gene: TRBD1
CDR3 DNA: TGTGCCAGCAGTGACTCAGGGGGCGACGAAAAACTGTTTTTT
CDR3 protein: CASSDSGGDEKLFF

clone size: NA
V gene: TRBV6-5
J gene: TRBJ2-7
CDR3 length: 12
D gene: TRBD1
CDR3 DNA: TGTGCCAGCAGCCTACAGGGGTACGAGCAGTACTTC
CDR3 protein: CASSLQGYEQYF

clone size: NA
V gene: TRBV5-4
J gene: TRBJ2-1
CDR3 length: 15
D gene: TRBD1
CDR3 DNA: TGTGCCAGCAGCATGGTGGGACAGGGGGCAAATGAGCAGTTCTTC
CDR3 protein: CASSMVGQGANEQFF

clone size: NA
V gene: TRBV4-2
J gene: TRBJ2-7
CDR3 length: 14
D gene: TRBD1
CDR3 DNA: TGTGCCAGCAGCATACAGGGGGCGACCTACGAGCAGTACTTC
CDR3 protein: CASSIQGATYEQYF

clone size: NA
V gene: TRBV7-2
J gene: TRBJ1-6
CDR3 length: 14
D gene: NA
CDR3 DNA: TGTGCCAGCAGCTTCGGCAGGGCGGAATCACCCCTCCACTTT
CDR3 protein: CASSFGRAESPLHF

clone size: NA
V gene: TRBV28
J gene: TRBJ1-2
CDR3 length: 13
D gene: NA
CDR3 DNA: TGTGCCAGCAGTTTGTTGGGGGCCCGCGGCTACACCTTC
CDR3 protein: CASSLLGARGYTF

clone size: NA
V gene: TRBV6-5
J gene: TRBJ2-3
CDR3 length: 15
D gene: NA
CDR3 DNA: TGTGCCAGCAGTCCCTACCGGGACACTAAAGATACGCAGTATTTT
CDR3 protein: CASSPYRDTKDTQYF

clone size: NA
V gene: TRBV28
J gene: TRBJ2-1
CDR3 length: 14
D gene: TRBD1
CDR3 DNA: TGTGCCAGCAGACGGACAGGATTTTACAATGAGCAGTTCTTC
CDR3 protein: CASRRTGFYNEQFF

clone size: NA
V gene: TRBV5-4
J gene: TRBJ1-4
CDR3 length: 15
D gene: TRBD1
CDR3 DNA: TGTGCCAGCAGCTTGGATGGGACAGGGAGTGAAAAACTGTTTTTT
CDR3 protein: CASSLDGTGSEKLFF

clone size: NA
V gene: TRBV9
J gene: TRBJ2-1
CDR3 length: 14
D gene: NA
CDR3 DNA: TGTGCCAGCAGCGTAGATCCGGAGGGAAATGAGCAGTTCTTC
CDR3 protein: CASSVDPEGNEQFF

clone size: few
V gene: TRBV29-1
J gene: TRBJ2-1
CDR3 length: 14
D gene: NA
CDR3 DNA: TGCAGCGTTGAAGAGAGAGGATATGGCAATGAGCAGTTCTTC
CDR3 protein: CSVEERGYGNEQFF

clone size: NA
V gene: TRBV4-2
J gene: TRBJ1-1
CDR3 length: 16
D gene: NA
CDR3 DNA: TGTGCCAGCAGCCAAGATCTGGGGGGGACCCACACTGAAGCTTTCTTT
CDR3 protein: CASSQDLGGTHTEAFF

clone size: NA
V gene: TRBV4-2
J gene: TRBJ2-3
CDR3 length: 16
D gene: NA
CDR3 DNA: TGTGCTAGCAGCCAAGGTCTACTAGACCTCACAGATACGCAGTATTTT
CDR3 protein: CASSQGLLDLTDTQYF

clone size: few
V gene: TRBV4-2
J gene: TRBJ2-3
CDR3 length: 14
D gene: TRBD1
CDR3 DNA: TGTGCCAGCACCCCCGGGACAGGCACAGATACGCAGTATTTT
CDR3 protein: CASTPGTGTDTQYF

clone size: NA
V gene: TRBV11-3
J gene: TRBJ2-5
CDR3 length: 17
D gene: NA
CDR3 DNA: TGTGCCAGCAGCTTAGGCCCCCAAGGACAGAACCAAGAGACCCAGTACTTC
CDR3 protein: CASSLGPQGQNQETQYF

clone size: few
V gene: TRBV7-3
J gene: TRBJ2-7
CDR3 length: 17
D gene: TRBD2
CDR3 DNA: TGTGCCAGCAGCCCCCGCCCCCCTAGCGGGGGTCCCTACGAGCAGTACTTC
CDR3 protein: CASSPRPPSGGPYEQYF

clone size: NA
V gene: TRBV5-4
J gene: TRBJ2-2
CDR3 length: 14
D gene: NA
CDR3 DNA: TGTGCCAGCAGCCCTACAGTTAACACCGGGGAGCTGCTTTTT
CDR3 protein: CASSPTVNTGELLF

clone size: NA
V gene: TRBV10-3
J gene: TRBJ1-4
CDR3 length: 13
D gene: TRBD1
CDR3 DNA: TGTGCCATTATGGACAGGGCTAATGAAAAACTGTTTTTT
CDR3 protein: CAIMDRANEKLFF

clone size: NA
V gene: TRBV7-2
J gene: TRBJ2-1
CDR3 length: 13
D gene: NA
CDR3 DNA: TGTGCCAGCAGCCGAAACTTATACAATGAGCAGTTCTTC
CDR3 protein: CASSRNLYNEQFF

clone size: NA
V gene: TRBV7-2
J gene: TRBJ2-1
CDR3 length: 17
D gene: NA
CDR3 DNA: TGTGCCAGCAGCTTAGCCAAAATAGGGGTCTCCTACAATGAGCAGTTCTTC
CDR3 protein: CASSLAKIGVSYNEQFF

clone size: NA
V gene: TRBV21-1
J gene: TRBJ2-1
CDR3 length: 15
D gene: NA
CDR3 DNA: TGTGCCAGCAGCCACCTGGGGCAGGGTGGCAATGAGCAGTTCTTC
CDR3 protein: CASSHLGQGGNEQFF

clone size: NA
V gene: TRBV7-2
J gene: TRBJ2-5
CDR3 length: 16
D gene: TRBD2
CDR3 DNA: TGTGCCAGCAACCCAAGACTAGCGGGAGCTCAGGAGACCCAGTACTTC
CDR3 protein: CASNPRLAGAQETQYF

clone size: few
V gene: TRBV4-3
J gene: TRBJ2-5
CDR3 length: 15
D gene: TRBD2
CDR3 DNA: TGCGCCAGCAGCCAGGGACTAGCGGGAATGTACGCCCAGTACTTC
CDR3 protein: CASSQGLAGMYAQYF

clone size: NA
V gene: TRBV30
J gene: TRBJ1-1
CDR3 length: 12
D gene: NA
CDR3 DNA: TGTGCCTACACGGCGGGAAACACTGAAGCTTTCTTT
CDR3 protein: CAYTAGNTEAFF

clone size: once
V gene: TRBV2
J gene: TRBJ2-7
CDR3 length: 14
D gene: NA
CDR3 DNA: TGTGCCAGCAAAGGGGGGGCTATCCCCTACGAGCAGTACTTC
CDR3 protein: CASKGGAIPYEQYF

clone size: NA
V gene: TRBV18
J gene: TRBJ2-7
CDR3 length: 16
D gene: TRBD2
CDR3 DNA: TGTGCCAGCTCACCACGGCCAGCGGGAGCCATGGGCGAGCAGTACTTC
CDR3 protein: CASSPRPAGAMGEQYF

clone size: NA
V gene: TRBV5-1
J gene: TRBJ2-3
CDR3 length: 17
D gene: TRBD2
CDR3 DNA: TGCGCCAGCAGCTTCCAGACTAGCGGGGGCCCCACAGATACGCAGTATTTT
CDR3 protein: CASSFQTSGGPTDTQYF

clone size: NA
V gene: TRBV7-2
J gene: TRBJ1-6
CDR3 length: 15
D gene: TRBD1
CDR3 DNA: TGTGCCAGCAGCTTAGAGGGGCAGGGGGTTTCACCCCTCCACTTT
CDR3 protein: CASSLEGQGVSPLHF

clone size: few
V gene: TRBV7-2
J gene: TRBJ2-3
CDR3 length: 13
D gene: NA
CDR3 DNA: TGTGCCAGCAGCGTGGGACACACAGATACGCAGTATTTT
CDR3 protein: CASSVGHTDTQYF

clone size: NA
V gene: TRBV5-1
J gene: TRBJ2-7
CDR3 length: 14
D gene: TRBD1
CDR3 DNA: TGCGCCAGCAGCGGGGGGGACAGGGGCTACGAGCAGTACTTC
CDR3 protein: CASSGGDRGYEQYF

clone size: few
V gene: TRBV5-1
J gene: TRBJ2-3
CDR3 length: 17
D gene: NA
CDR3 DNA: TGCGCCAGCGGAACAATTACTAGCCGCAACCTTCGGGATACGCAGTATTTT
CDR3 protein: CASGTITSRNLRDTQYF

clone size: few
V gene: TRBV7-9
J gene: TRBJ2-7
CDR3 length: 14
D gene: TRBD2
CDR3 DNA: TGTGCCAGCAGCTTAACGGGGGGGGCCTCCGAGCAGTACTTC
CDR3 protein: CASSLTGGASEQYF

clone size: NA
V gene: TRBV5-1
J gene: TRBJ1-2
CDR3 length: 15
D gene: NA
CDR3 DNA: TGCGCCAGCAGCTTGGGTCAGGAAGTCTGGATCGGCTACACCTTC
CDR3 protein: CASSLGQEVWIGYTF

clone size: NA
V gene: TRBV10-3
J gene: TRBJ1-2
CDR3 length: 14
D gene: NA
CDR3 DNA: TGTGCCATCAGTGAGCGGGTAGGGGATGGCGGCTACACCTTC
CDR3 protein: CAISERVGDGGYTF

clone size: NA
V gene: TRBV19
J gene: TRBJ1-4
CDR3 length: 14
D gene: NA
CDR3 DNA: TGTGCCAGTAGTACCGGGACAAGCGATGAAAAACTGTTTTTT
CDR3 protein: CASSTGTSDEKLFF

clone size: few
V gene: TRBV7-2
J gene: TRBJ1-3
CDR3 length: 15
D gene: NA
CDR3 DNA: TGTGCCAGCAGCTTAGTGTCGGAGAGAGGAAACACCATATATTTT
CDR3 protein: CASSLVSERGNTIYF

clone size: few
V gene: TRBV6-5
J gene: TRBJ2-4
CDR3 length: 15
D gene: NA
CDR3 DNA: TGTGCCAGCAGTTACTCGAGCAGGTTTCAAAACATTCAGTACTTC
CDR3 protein: CASSYSSRFQNIQYF